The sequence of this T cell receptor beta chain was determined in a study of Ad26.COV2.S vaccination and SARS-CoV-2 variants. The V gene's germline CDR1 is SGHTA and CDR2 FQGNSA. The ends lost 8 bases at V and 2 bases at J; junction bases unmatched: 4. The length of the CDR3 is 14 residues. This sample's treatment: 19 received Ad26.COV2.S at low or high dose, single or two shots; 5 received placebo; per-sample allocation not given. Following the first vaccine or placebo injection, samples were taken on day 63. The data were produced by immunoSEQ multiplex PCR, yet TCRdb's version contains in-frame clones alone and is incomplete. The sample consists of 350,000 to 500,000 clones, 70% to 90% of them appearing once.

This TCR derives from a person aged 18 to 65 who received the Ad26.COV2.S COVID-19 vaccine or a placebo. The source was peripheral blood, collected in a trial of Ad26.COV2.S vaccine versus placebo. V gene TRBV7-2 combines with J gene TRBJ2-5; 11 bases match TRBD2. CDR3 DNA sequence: TGTGCCAGCGACATAGCGGGGGGGCAAGAGACCCAGTACTTC. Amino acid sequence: CASDIAGGQETQYF. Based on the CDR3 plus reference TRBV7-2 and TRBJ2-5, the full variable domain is GAGVSQSPSNKVTEKGKDVELRCDPISGHTALYWYRQSLGQGLEFLIYFQGNSAPDKSGLPSDRFSAERTGGSVSTLTIQRTQQEDSAVYLCASDIAGGQETQYFGPGTRLLVL.